These 14 T cell receptor beta chains came from one sample sequenced in a study of blood T cells in healthy people across ages. A J-beta primer mix and a sample-barcoded 5' primer were used in a second PCR of roughly 7 to 12 cycles. TCRdb itself ran the 5' RACE reads through MiXCR, one entry per CDR3 protein. Among some 890,000 distinct CDR3 sequences listed, around 29% were seen once. This sample was shared with a second study, whose subject was T cells of mothers and their children.

Input material: blood. The receptors shown here come from a woman between 35 and 50 years old in good health.

This chain joins TRBV4-1 and TRBJ1-1; D is unresolved. CDR3 length: 12 amino acids. V shed 2 bases and J shed 7 bases, with 8 bases lying between them. Germline CDR1 reads MGHRA; CDR2 reads YSYEKL. Here the CDR3 DNA reads TGCGCCAGCAGCCAATCCGGATTTGAAGCTTTCTTT. Protein sequence: CASSQSGFEAFF.

The chain has TRBV6-5 and TRBJ2-3; D possibly corresponds to TRBD2 (6 bases). CDR3 length: 15 residues. Per the germline V gene, CDR1 is MNHEY and CDR2 is SVGAGI. The germline V and J ends were trimmed by 2 bases and 1 base, with 10 bases remaining between them. DNA of the CDR3: TGTGCCAGCAGTTACGGACCGGGGGGCACAGATACGCAGTATTTT. Encoded protein: CASSYGPGGTDTQYF.

V usage is TRBV9 and J usage is TRBJ2-3; perhaps TRBD1 as D (6 bases). Trimming cost V 3 bases and J 6 bases, with 14 bases left between them. Per germline, CDR1 SGDLS and CDR2 YYNGEE. This CDR3 has 14 amino acids. The CDR3 reads CASSDGTRPDTQYF. Written as DNA, the CDR3 is TGTGCCAGCAGCGACGGGACACGCCCGGATACGCAGTATTTT.

About this clonotype itself: One end of the junction is discordant with germline, which a read error may explain. J is TRBJ2-4 and V is TRBV12-3 or TRBV12-4; no definite D call. The length of the CDR3 is 15 residues. The CDR3: CTSSSNSKEKNIQYF. CDR3 bases: TGTACCAGCAGTTCTAATTCAAAAGAGAAAAACATTCAGTACTTC.

In this sample, this clonotype turned up a few times. The DNA of the CDR3 is TGTGCCAGCAGCCCGTTAGCGGGGGGGCCTGGTAATGAGCAGTTCTTC. Protein product: CASSPLAGGPGNEQFF. The V and J genes are TRBV9 and TRBJ2-1, with 11 bases that match TRBD2. V was clipped by 4 bases and J by 7 bases; unmatched bases: 10. The CDR3 is 16 residues long. CDR1 and CDR2 (germline): SGDLS, YYNGEE.

The CDR3 protein is CASSYSQDREQTQYF. The CDR3 nucleotides are TGTGCCAGCAGTTACTCACAAGACAGGGAGCAGACCCAGTACTTC. The V and J genes are TRBV6-5 and TRBJ2-5; 7 bases agree with TRBD1. In germline, CDR1 is MNHEY, CDR2 SVGAGI. The junction had 7 bases not matched to a gene; V was cut back by 0 bases and J by 6 bases. The CDR3 is 15 residues long.

V gene TRBV29-1 combines with J gene TRBJ2-3, with D unclear. Germline V gene lookup returns CDR1 SQVTM and CDR2 ANQGSEA. CDR3 size: 10 residues. CDR3 DNA sequence: TGCACCGTCAACACAGATACGCAGTATTTT. Translated: CTVNTDTQYF.

About this clonotype: This may be a read error: a much more frequent sequence differs by one nucleotide. V usage is TRBV28 and J usage is TRBJ1-1, with D hard to call. The CDR3 has 15 residues. V was trimmed by 4 bases and J by 2 bases, leaving 14 bases between them. Germline-derived CDR1 and CDR2 are MDHEN and SYDVKM. The CDR3 region has the DNA TGTGCCAGCAGTTCTCAGGTGGCAGGCAACACTGAAGCTTTCTTT. Translating it yields CASSSQVAGNTEAFF.

In its sample, this clonotype was seen many times. Its ends do not fully match the called genes, so a read error is possible. The V gene is TRBV7-2, the J gene TRBJ2-1; no clear D gene. This CDR3 contains 14 residues. Germline CDR1 and CDR2: SGHTA and FQGNSA. The CDR3 protein is CASSSWVSSDEQFF. In DNA form, the CDR3 reads TGCGCCAGCAGCTCTTGGGTTTCCTCGGATGAGCAGTTCTTC.

This clonotype was observed a single time. This chain links TRBV10-3 with TRBJ2-4; D possibly matches TRBD1 or TRBD2 (5 bases each). TRBJ2-7 matches the DNA end more closely, so the J call is doubtful. The CDR3 totals 15 residues. CDR1 is ENHRY and CDR2 is SYGVKD in the germline V gene. The CDR3 DNA reads TGTGCTACCACACAGGAAGACTCGGGAAACCGCGAGCAGTACTTC. Translated: CATTQEDSGNREQYF.

This clonotype turned up a few times. The genes are TRBV5-1 and TRBJ2-7; D may be TRBD1 or TRBD2 (5 bases each). Germline CDR1 is SGHRS and CDR2 is YFSETQ. CDR3 length: 16 residues. V was trimmed by 4 bases and J by 11 bases, leaving 28 bases between them. CDR3 loop: CASSTTPSPGPYGEYF. CDR3 DNA: TGCGCCAGCAGCACTACACCATCCCCGGGACCCTACGGCGAGTACTTC. The full variable domain, rest sourced from reference TRBV5-1 and TRBJ2-7, is KAGVTQTPRYLIKTRGQQVTLSCSPISGHRSVSWYQQTPGQGLQFLFEYFSETQRNKGNFPGRFSGRQFSNSRSEMNVSTLELGDSALYLCASSTTPSPGPYGEYFGPGTRLTVT.

This clonotype was seen a handful of times. The chain recombines TRBV4-3 with TRBJ2-4, with 10 bases aligning to TRBD2. Germline assignment: CDR1 LGHNA and CDR2 YSLEER. Trimming took 1 base from V and 1 from J; bases not matched to a gene: 13. The CDR3 runs 20 residues. In nucleotides, the CDR3 is TGCGCCAGCAGCCAAGGACGGGCTAGCGGGGGCCGGGGGGCCAAAAACATTCAGTACTTC. Amino acids: CASSQGRASGGRGAKNIQYF.

This clonotype has just a few counts. V and J are TRBV11-2 and TRBJ1-2, with TRBD1 as a possible D gene (5 bases). From germline, CDR1 is SGHAT and CDR2 FQNNGV. The CDR3 is 13 amino acids. The germline V and J ends were trimmed by 3 bases and 8 bases, with 13 bases remaining between them. The CDR3 nucleotides read TGTGCCAGCAGCTTGGGACGGGTCGTCGGCTACACCTTC. Its protein product is CASSLGRVVGYTF.

The chain uses TRBV6-5 and TRBJ2-2, with a possible D match to TRBD1 (6 bases). The length of the CDR3 is 18 residues. V dropped 4 bases and J dropped 1 base, with 19 bases sitting between them. Germline CDR1 and CDR2: MNHEY and SVGAGI. DNA of the CDR3: TGTGCCAGCAGTTCTAAAGTTCTAAGGACAGAGAACACCGGGGAGCTGTTTTTT. Translation: CASSSKVLRTENTGELFF.